The T cell receptor (beta chain) described here comes from a study of cytomegalovirus exposure and HLA in healthy donors. Study results and limitations: For TCR beta chains, V- and J-gene trimming was later linked to a missense DCLRE1C variant.

Primers: 60 Vbeta forward and 13 Jbeta reverse. The method was immunoSEQ multiplex PCR; TCRdb's version includes in-frame clones alone and lacks a portion of them. Of over 110,000 clones listed, 82% are singletons. As for this clone: Its antigen remains unidentified.

The germline gives CDR1 GTSNPN, CDR2 SVGIG (reference sequence). V was cut by 3 bases and J by 0 bases, with 18 bases left in between. This CDR3 is 18 amino acids long. This sequence originates from a male donor in good health and CMV-seronegative. The V and J genes are TRBV30 and TRBJ2-6; D is undetermined. Sequencing used PBMCs. DNA of the CDR3: TGTGCCTGGAGCCCCGCCGGCCAGGCCGACTCTGGGGCCAACGTCCTGACTTTC. It encodes CAWSPAGQADSGANVLTF. The full variable domain, with the rest looked up from reference TRBV30 and TRBJ2-6, is SQTIHQWPATLVQPVGSPLSLECTVEGTSNPNLYWYRQAAGRGLQLLFYSVGIGQISSEVPQNLSASRPQDRQFILSSKKLLLSDSGFYLCAWSPAGQADSGANVLTFGAGSRLTVL.